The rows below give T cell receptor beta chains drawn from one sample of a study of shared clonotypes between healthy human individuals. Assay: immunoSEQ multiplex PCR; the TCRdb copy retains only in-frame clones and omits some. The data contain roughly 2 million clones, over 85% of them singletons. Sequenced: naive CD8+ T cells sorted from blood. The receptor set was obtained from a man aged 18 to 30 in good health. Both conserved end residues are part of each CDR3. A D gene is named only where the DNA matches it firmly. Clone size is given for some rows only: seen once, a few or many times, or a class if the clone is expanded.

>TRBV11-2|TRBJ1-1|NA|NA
CASSYQGSRNTEAFF
TGTGCCAGCAGCTATCAGGGGTCACGGAACACTGAAGCTTTCTTT
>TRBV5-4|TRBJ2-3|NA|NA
CASSSPTDTQYF
TGTGCCAGCAGCTCACCCACAGATACGCAGTATTTT
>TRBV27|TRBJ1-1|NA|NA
CASRNRVEAFF
TGTGCCAGCAGAAACAGGGTCGAAGCTTTCTTT
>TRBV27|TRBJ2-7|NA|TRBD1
CASSWTGAYEQYF
TGTGCCAGCAGTTGGACAGGGGCATACGAGCAGTACTTC
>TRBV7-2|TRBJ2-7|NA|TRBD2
CASSPGTSGSSEQYF
TGTGCCAGCAGCCCTGGGACTAGCGGGAGTTCTGAGCAGTACTTC
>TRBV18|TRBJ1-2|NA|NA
CASSPQFDGYTF
TGTGCCAGCTCACCACAGTTCGATGGCTACACCTTC
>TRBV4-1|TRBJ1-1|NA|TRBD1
CASSPREGALNTEAFF
TGCGCCAGCAGCCCAAGGGAGGGGGCTCTCAACACTGAAGCTTTCTTT
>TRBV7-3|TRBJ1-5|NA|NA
CASSRLTGYQPQHF
TGTGCCAGCAGCCGACTAACAGGGTATCAGCCCCAGCATTTT
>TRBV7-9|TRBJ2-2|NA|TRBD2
CASSSLAGGNTGELFF
TGTGCCAGCAGCTCCTTAGCGGGGGGGAACACCGGGGAGCTGTTTTTT
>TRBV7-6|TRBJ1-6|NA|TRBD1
CASSLDGTGEYSPLHF
TGTGCCAGCAGCTTAGACGGGACAGGGGAGTATTCACCCCTCCACTTT
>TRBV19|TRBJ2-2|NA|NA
CASRITGDTGELFF
TGTGCCAGTAGGATAACGGGGGACACCGGGGAGCTGTTTTTT
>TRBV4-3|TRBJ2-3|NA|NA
CASSRLTGIDTQYF
TGCGCCAGCAGCCGCCTGACGGGCATTGATACGCAGTATTTT
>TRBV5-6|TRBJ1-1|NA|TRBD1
CASSGLGQGNTEAFF
TGTGCCAGCAGCGGACTGGGACAGGGGAACACTGAAGCTTTCTTT
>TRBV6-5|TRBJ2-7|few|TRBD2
CASSYSTSGTYEQYF
TGTGCCAGCAGTTACTCGACTAGCGGAACCTACGAGCAGTACTTC
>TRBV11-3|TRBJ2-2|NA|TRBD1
CASSPDRGAGELFF
TGTGCCAGCAGCCCAGACAGGGGGGCCGGGGAGCTGTTTTTT
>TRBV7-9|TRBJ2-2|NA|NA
CASSPGAATTGELFF
TGTGCCAGCAGCCCAGGGGCCGCGACCACCGGGGAGCTGTTTTTT
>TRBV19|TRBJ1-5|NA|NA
CASSIDLGDNQPQHF
TGTGCCAGTAGTATAGATCTCGGAGACAATCAGCCCCAGCATTTT
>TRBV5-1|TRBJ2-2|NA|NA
CASSSNRESTGELFF
TGCGCCAGCAGCTCCAATAGGGAATCCACCGGGGAGCTGTTTTTT